These 19 T cell receptor beta chains came from one sample sequenced in a study of T cells after posttransplantation cyclophosphamide. The protocol was immunoSEQ multiplex PCR, while the TCRdb copy is restricted to in-frame clones and leaves out a portion. The sample records about 1,600 clones, roughly 70% being singletons. A marrow graft followed busulfan-fludarabine conditioning, with cyclophosphamide on days +3 and +4. The sample consisted of CD4+ T cells sorted from blood, taken after allogeneic stem cell transplant with posttransplant cyclophosphamide. These TCRs come from a female patient in her sixties who received an allogeneic stem cell transplant from a related donor and was CMV-positive. The T cells may come from the graft donor.

The chain couples TRBV5-1 to TRBJ2-5, with a weak D call TRBD1 (6 bases). Trimming pared 4 bases from V and 0 bases from J, leaving 10 bases between. The germline V gene has CDR1 SGHRS and CDR2 YFSETQ. CDR3 length: 14 amino acids. CDR3 protein: CASSPTGNQETQYF. CDR3 nucleotide sequence: TGCGCCAGCAGCCCGACAGGAAACCAAGAGACCCAGTACTTC.

This clone was observed a handful of times. The chain uses TRBV7-9 and TRBJ2-2; TRBD1 agrees at 7 bases. CDR1 and CDR2 from the germline V gene are SEHNR and FQNEAQ (reference sequence). V gave up 3 bases and J gave up 0 bases; unmatched junction bases: 4. This CDR3 has 16 residues. CDR3 amino acids: CASSFGQGANTGELFF. The CDR3, as DNA: TGTGCCAGCAGCTTTGGTCAGGGGGCGAACACCGGGGAGCTGTTTTTT.

V usage is TRBV5-5 and J usage is TRBJ2-5; 7 positions agree with TRBD2. The trim removed 4 bases at V and 5 bases at J, leaving 14 bases unmatched. Germline loops: CDR1 SGHKS, CDR2 YYEKEE (reference sequence). The CDR3 has 16 amino acids. In nucleotides, the CDR3 is TGTGCCAGCAGCCGCGGGGGTTTCACGGATTTGGAGACCCAGTACTTC. Its protein is CASSRGGFTDLETQYF.

The chain joins TRBV7-2 to TRBJ2-7; TRBD1 matches 9 bases. The CDR3 loop spans 16 amino acids. CDR1 and CDR2 from the germline V gene are SGHTA and FQGNSA. V was clipped by 5 bases and J by 5 bases; unmatched bases: 13. CDR3 protein: CASSKITTGGKDEQYF. The CDR3 DNA is TGTGCCAGCAGCAAGATCACGACAGGGGGGAAAGACGAGCAGTACTTC. The whole variable domain, remainder taken from reference TRBV7-2 and TRBJ2-7, is GAGVSQSPSNKVTEKGKDVELRCDPISGHTALYWYRQSLGQGLEFLIYFQGNSAPDKSGLPSDRFSAERTGGSVSTLTIQRTQQEDSAVYLCASSKITTGGKDEQYFGPGTRLTVT.

The V and J genes are TRBV6-5 and TRBJ1-2; D perhaps matches TRBD1 (5 bases). The CDR3 sequence is 13 residues long. Germline lookup yields CDR1 MNHEY and CDR2 SVGAGI. The ends were cut back, 8 bases at V and 6 bases at J, with 16 bases in the middle. The CDR3 here is CASRDFSRDGYTF. CDR3 nucleotide sequence: TGTGCCAGCCGGGACTTCTCAAGGGATGGCTACACCTTC.

This clone was seen more than once but under ten times. The V call is TRBV6-8, the J call TRBJ2-3; 10 nucleotides agree with TRBD2. Germline V gene sequence: CDR1 MNHGY, CDR2 SAAAGT. CDR3 length equals 15 residues. V shed 6 bases and J 1 base; nucleotides not matched to a gene: 4. CDR3 protein: CASSPSGGGTDTQYF. CDR3 in DNA: TGTGCCAGCAGCCCAAGCGGGGGGGGCACAGATACGCAGTATTTT.

This clone was detected a few times. V and J are TRBV5-1 and TRBJ2-5; D is perhaps TRBD2 (7 bases). The V end lost 4 bases, the J end lost 7 bases, and 23 bases lay between the germline ends. CDR1 and CDR2 from the germline V gene are SGHRS and YFSETQ. CDR3 length equals 16 residues. The CDR3 sequence: CASSPLGGPRLGTQYF. The CDR3 nucleotides are TGCGCCAGCAGCCCTCTGGGGGGGCCACGCTTAGGGACCCAGTACTTC.

The chain is built from TRBV4-3 and TRBJ2-3; the D is unclear. Trimming stripped 1 base from V and 1 base from J, with 6 bases between. Germline V gene lookup returns CDR1 LGHNA and CDR2 YSLEER. CDR3 length: 14 amino acids. The CDR3: CASSQGPGTDTQYF. The CDR3 DNA sequence: TGCGCCAGCAGCCAAGGGCCTGGCACAGATACGCAGTATTTT.

This clone was recorded a few times. The chain couples TRBV23-1 to TRBJ2-3; no firm D call. TRBV23-1 falls under the ORF class, with uncertain function. The CDR3 consists of 11 residues. V was trimmed by 7 bases and J by 3 bases, leaving 5 bases between them. CDR3 nucleotide sequence: TGCGCCAGCAACTCAACAGATACGCAGTATTTT. It codes for CASNSTDTQYF.

The rearrangement joins TRBV14 to TRBJ1-4, with 7 bases matching TRBD1. The germline V gene has CDR1 SGHDN and CDR2 FVKESK. Trimming took 3 bases from V and 7 from J; bases not matched to a gene: 5. The CDR3 has 14 residues. The CDR3 region has the DNA TGTGCCAGCAGCCAGACGGACAGGACTGAAAAACTGTTTTTT. It translates to CASSQTDRTEKLFF.

This chain links TRBV28 with TRBJ2-1; possible D gene TRBD2, 6 bases. Germline-derived CDR1 and CDR2 are MDHEN and SYDVKM. With 10 bases removed from V and 10 bases from J, the gap between germline ends came to 17 bases. The CDR3 has 12 amino acids. The CDR3 DNA follows: TGTGCCAACACCACGGGAGCCCCAGAGCAGTTCTTC. It translates to CANTTGAPEQFF. The full variable domain, rest sourced from reference TRBV28 and TRBJ2-1, is DVKVTQSSRYLVKRTGEKVFLECVQDMDHENMFWYRQDPGLGLRLIYFSYDVKMKEKGDIPEGYSVSREKKERFSLILESASTNQTSMYLCANTTGAPEQFFGPGTRLTVL.

V is TRBV7-3 and J is TRBJ2-1; D might be TRBD1 (5 bases). This CDR3 is built from 13 residues. The V gene lost 5 bases and the J gene lost 6 bases, with 11 bases spanning the gap. Germline CDR1 is SGHTA and CDR2 is FQGTGA. As DNA, the CDR3 is TGTGCCAGCAGCAGGCAGCAGGGCAATGAGCAGTTCTTC. Amino acid sequence: CASSRQQGNEQFF.

This clone was found a few times. The chain recombines TRBV16 with TRBJ1-3; TRBD1 agrees at 9 bases. The germline V gene has CDR1 KGHSY and CDR2 FQNENV. The CDR3 consists of 15 residues. V lost 2 bases and J lost 2; bases outside the gene matches: 1. CDR3 in amino acids: CASSQNRGPGNTIYF. CDR3 DNA: TGTGCCAGCAGCCAAAACAGGGGGCCTGGAAACACCATATATTTT.

This clone appeared once. This chain connects TRBV28 to TRBJ1-2, with TRBD1 matching 7 bases. Germline V gene lookup returns CDR1 MDHEN and CDR2 SYDVKM. J lost 5 bases, V lost 6 bases, and 6 bases had no gene match. The CDR3 is 13 residues long. CDR3 loop: CASSLTGRYGYTF. The CDR3 nucleotides are TGTGCCAGCAGCCTGACAGGGCGTTATGGCTACACCTTC.

The chain uses TRBV21-1 and TRBJ1-1; the table gives TRBD1 as D, unverified against the DNA. TRBV21-1 is a pseudogene locus. This CDR3 contains 14 residues. CDR3 protein: CASSSRQGHTEAFF. DNA of the CDR3: TGTGCCAGCAGCTCCCGACAGGGACACACTGAAGCTTTCTTT.

Of note for this clone: The junction shows a germline mismatch at one end, possibly a read error. The V call is TRBV28, the J call TRBJ1-4; 9 bases match TRBD1. The CDR3 loop spans 15 amino acids. Germline V gene data show CDR1 as MDHEN and CDR2 as SYDVKM. Here the CDR3 reads CAGSEGNRGLEKLLF. The CDR3 nucleotides read TGTGCCGGCTCGGAGGGGAACAGGGGGCTCGAAAAACTGCTTTTT.

DNA for the CDR3: TGTGCCAGCAGCGTAGCTGTGGGAAACACCATATATTTT. Protein: CASSVAVGNTIYF. The chain combines TRBV9 with TRBJ1-3; the D is unclear. Looked up from germline, CDR1 is SGDLS and CDR2 is YYNGEE. The CDR3 runs to 13 residues. V lost 0 bases, J lost 4 bases, and 5 bases lay in between.

The gene calls are TRBV25-1 and TRBJ2-7, with unresolved D. Germline V gene lookup returns CDR1 MGHDK and CDR2 SYGVNS. V shed 8 bases and J shed 5 bases, with 16 bases lying between them. The CDR3 consists of 13 residues. This CDR3 reads CASGYHAGHEQYF. CDR3 DNA: TGTGCCAGCGGATACCATGCTGGGCACGAGCAGTACTTC.

The chain's CDR3 is CASSQGSGGGTQYF. CDR3 bases: TGCGCCAGCAGCCAAGGGAGCGGGGGTGGGACCCAGTACTTC. V is TRBV4-3 and J is TRBJ2-5, with 8 bases identical to TRBD2. The trim removed 1 base at V and 7 bases at J, leaving 5 bases unmatched. The germline V gene encodes CDR1 LGHNA and CDR2 YSLEER. The CDR3 consists of 14 residues.